The 27 T cell receptor beta chains below all came from one sample that was sequenced in a study of cytomegalovirus exposure and HLA in healthy donors. PCR was performed using 60 Vbeta and 13 Jbeta primers. Profiling relied on immunoSEQ multiplex PCR, and the TCRdb table lists in-frame clones only, not all of them. Here the sample spans about 150,000 clones, about 85% being singletons. The material sequenced was PBMCs. The receptors here all came from a woman under 30 in good health and CMV-seronegative.

Concerning this clone itself: Mismatch with germline at one junction end may stem from a read error. The V and J genes are TRBV7-6 and TRBJ2-5, with a weak D call TRBD2 (6 bases). The CDR3 covers 14 residues. From germline, CDR1 is SGHVS and CDR2 FNYEAQ. As DNA, the CDR3 is TGTGCCAGCACCTTAGTGTGGGGAGGCGAGACCCAGTACTTC. Protein product: CASTLVWGGETQYF.

V usage is TRBV28 and J usage is TRBJ2-1, with TRBD2 identical over 9 bases. Trimming removed 2 bases from V and 4 bases from J; junction bases left unmatched: 3. The germline V gene has CDR1 MDHEN and CDR2 SYDVKM. The CDR3 has 15 residues. In DNA, the CDR3 is TGTGCCAGCAGTTTAGAGGGACTAGCATACAATGAGCAGTTCTTC. Translated, it gives CASSLEGLAYNEQFF.

The gene calls are TRBV2 and TRBJ2-3, with 12 bases fitting TRBD2. The V gene's germline CDR1 is SNHLY and CDR2 FYNNEI. With 6 bases clipped from V and 2 bases from J, the junction kept 9 bases outside the gene matches. This CDR3 comprises 17 residues. This CDR3 reads CASRDLGLAGSTDTQYF. CDR3 nucleotides: TGTGCCAGCAGGGACCTGGGACTAGCGGGCTCCACAGATACGCAGTATTTT.

In its sample, this clone was seen once. The chain combines TRBV5-6 with TRBJ1-5; D may be TRBD1 (5 bases). V was shortened by 0 bases and J by 4 bases, with 11 bases between the two germline ends. The CDR3 runs to 15 residues. Germline CDR1 reads SGHDT; CDR2 reads YYEEEE. The CDR3 is CASSLGTSSNQPQHF. CDR3 coding DNA: TGTGCCAGCAGCTTGGGGACAAGTTCTAATCAGCCCCAGCATTTT.

The chain has TRBV11-2 and TRBJ2-1, with 15 positions matching TRBD2. Unmatched junction bases numbered 10, after V lost 5 bases and J lost 8 bases. Germline V gene data show CDR1 as SGHAT and CDR2 as FQNNGV. The CDR3 is 17 residues long. DNA of the CDR3: TGTGCCAGCAGCCCTAGTGTGGGACTAGCGGGAGGTGATGAGCAGTTCTTC. Its translation is CASSPSVGLAGGDEQFF.

The chain couples TRBV6-1 to TRBJ2-3, with 11 bases fitting TRBD2. There are 17 residues in the CDR3. The V and J ends lost 2 bases and 4 bases, in that order; junction bases with no gene match: 8. Germline CDR1 and CDR2: MNHNS and SASEGT. DNA for the CDR3: TGTGCCAGCAGTGAAAGGGTAGCGGGGGGGCTGGCAGATACGCAGTATTTT. This sequence encodes CASSERVAGGLADTQYF.

V is TRBV7-8 and J is TRBJ2-7; no reliable D call. Germline V CDR1 and CDR2: SGHVS, FQNEAQ. CDR3 length: 18 residues. Between the trimmed V and J ends, which lost 5 bases and 1 base, there was a span of 24 bases. The CDR3 DNA reads TGTGCCAGCAGCCCCTTGGTTGGCGCAGGTTTACTTTCCTACGAGCAGTACTTC. Translated: CASSPLVGAGLLSYEQYF.

The gene calls are TRBV15 and TRBJ2-5; TRBD2 is a possible D gene (6 bases). The end of the DNA is better explained by TRBJ2-7, so the J call may be wrong. This CDR3 has 15 residues. Germline V lookup: CDR1 LNHNV, CDR2 YYDKDF (reference sequence). The CDR3, as DNA: TGTGCCACCAGCATGCGGGGCCCGCTCTCCTACGAGCAGTACTTC. This gives the protein CATSMRGPLSYEQYF.

The chain couples TRBV7-9 to TRBJ2-7, with TRBD1 matching 12 bases. Germline V gene sequence: CDR1 SEHNR, CDR2 FQNEAQ (reference sequence). The ends lost 3 bases at V and 5 bases at J; junction bases unmatched: 8. The CDR3 consists of 16 residues. CDR3 sequence (DNA): TGTGCCAGCAGCTTTAACCCCGGGACAGGGGGCCACGAGCAGTACTTC. Its protein product is CASSFNPGTGGHEQYF.

This chain connects TRBV5-1 to TRBJ1-2; D call uncertain. The germline V gene encodes CDR1 SGHRS and CDR2 YFSETQ. Trimming cost V 1 base and J 8 bases, with 18 bases left between them. The CDR3 is 15 amino acids. CDR3 coding DNA: TGCGCCAGCAGCTTGCGGGGAGGGAACCGCGGGGGCTACACCTTC. Translating it yields CASSLRGGNRGGYTF.

The chain employs TRBV5-1 and TRBJ2-3, with unresolved D. V lost 7 bases, J lost 5 bases, and 17 bases lay in between. CDR1 is SGHRS and CDR2 is YFSETQ in the germline V gene. The CDR3 loop spans 14 amino acids. The CDR3 nucleotides are TGCGCCAGCGCCTCCGGAGTCCCCGGAGATACGCAGTATTTT. Translation: CASASGVPGDTQYF.

The chain couples TRBV7-2 to TRBJ2-6; no firm D call. The germline V and J ends were trimmed by 5 bases and 0 bases, with 8 bases remaining between them. CDR1 SGHTA and CDR2 FQGNSA come from the germline V gene. This CDR3 is built from 15 residues. The chain's CDR3 is CASSLEASGANVLTF. The CDR3 DNA reads TGTGCCAGCAGCCTCGAGGCCTCTGGGGCCAACGTCCTGACTTTC.

This clone has only one observation. This rearrangement joins TRBV9 to TRBJ2-7; 7 nucleotides match TRBD2. V shed 0 bases, J shed 3 bases, and the junction held 6 bases outside the gene matches. The germline CDR1 and CDR2 sequences are SGDLS and YYNGEE. CDR3 length: 15 residues. CDR3 bases: TGTGCCAGCAGCGTAGCTGGTGCTAGCGGCTACGAGCAGTACTTC. Translated, it gives CASSVAGASGYEQYF. Supplemented by reference TRBV9 and TRBJ2-7, the full variable domain reads DSGVTQTPKHLITATGQRVTLRCSPRSGDLSVYWYQQSLDQGLQFLIQYYNGEERAKGNILERFSAQQFPDLHSELNLSSLELGDSALYFCASSVAGASGYEQYFGPGTRLTVT.

The V call is TRBV28, the J call TRBJ1-2, with 9 bases aligning to TRBD1. The J segment lost 1 base and the V segment lost 5 bases, leaving 8 bases of the junction unmatched. CDR3 size: 16 residues. Germline loops: CDR1 MDHEN, CDR2 SYDVKM. CDR3 DNA sequence: TGTGCCAGCAGTATACAACAGGGGGCATATAACTATGGCTACACCTTC. Protein product: CASSIQQGAYNYGYTF.

This clone was observed once. The chain employs TRBV6-1 and TRBJ2-5; 7 bases agree with TRBD1. There are 14 residues in the CDR3. The V gene's germline CDR1 is MNHNS and CDR2 SASEGT. J lost 4 bases, V lost 5 bases, and 7 bases had no gene match. The CDR3 sequence is CASSYRAGGETQYF. In nucleotides, the CDR3 is TGTGCCAGCAGTTATCGGGCAGGGGGAGAGACCCAGTACTTC.

The chain recombines TRBV7-2 with TRBJ2-1; perhaps TRBD1 as D (6 bases). Trimming shortened V by 5 bases and J by 9 bases, and 14 bases separated the two germline ends. The CDR3 spans 13 residues. Per the germline V gene, CDR1 is SGHTA and CDR2 is FQGNSA. The CDR3, as DNA: TGTGCCAGCAGCCAGGGGTCGGGCCCTGAGCAGTTCTTC. Its translation is CASSQGSGPEQFF.

The chain couples TRBV28 to TRBJ2-1, with 8 bases identical to TRBD1. Germline V lookup: CDR1 MDHEN, CDR2 SYDVKM. After removal of 3 bases from V and 15 bases from J, the junction contained 10 bases not matched to a gene. This CDR3 spans 13 amino acids. In DNA form, the CDR3 reads TGTGCCAGCAGTTTCCCTGGACAGGGCCAGCCGTTCTTC. Translation: CASSFPGQGQPFF.

The chain recombines TRBV27 with TRBJ1-6; the D gene is possibly TRBD1 (6 bases). The germline gives CDR1 MNHEY, CDR2 SMNVEV (reference sequence). This CDR3 spans 12 amino acids. Trimming took off 8 bases at V and 6 bases at J, with 8 bases between the two ends. CDR3 coding DNA: TGTGCCAGCGGCAGGGGTAATTCACCCCTCCACTTT. It specifies CASGRGNSPLHF.

This clone has a handful of counts. The chain links TRBV27 to TRBJ2-7; tentative D call: TRBD1 (8 bases). The CDR3 sequence is 14 residues long. CDR1 is MNHEY, CDR2 SMNVEV, per germline (reference sequence). The V and J ends lost 6 bases and 4 bases respectively, with 16 bases between them. CDR3: CASRKNRGGYEQYF. Here the CDR3 DNA reads TGTGCCAGCAGAAAAAACAGGGGGGGTTACGAGCAGTACTTC.

The V call is TRBV2, the J call TRBJ2-7, with TRBD1 as a possible D gene (6 bases). In germline, CDR1 is SNHLY, CDR2 FYNNEI. The CDR3 loop spans 16 amino acids. Trimming shortened V by 6 bases and J by 2 bases, and 20 bases separated the two germline ends. Here the CDR3 reads CASRLSGAASTYEQYF. The CDR3 bases are TGTGCCAGCAGGTTGTCAGGGGCAGCTTCTACCTACGAGCAGTACTTC.

V and J are TRBV9 and TRBJ2-7; 9 nucleotides match TRBD2. The V and J ends lost 0 bases and 2 bases, in that order; junction bases with no gene match: 3. From germline, CDR1 is SGDLS and CDR2 YYNGEE. The CDR3 has 15 amino acids. Here the CDR3 DNA reads TGTGCCAGCAGCGTAGCTAGCGGGGCAACCTACGAGCAGTACTTC. Its translation is CASSVASGATYEQYF.

The V gene is TRBV6-6, the J gene TRBJ2-1; D may be TRBD1 (6 bases). Trimming shortened V by 7 bases and J by 4 bases, and 20 bases separated the two germline ends. The CDR3 length is 16 residues. CDR1 and CDR2 from the germline V gene are MNHNY and SVGAGI (reference sequence). The CDR3 DNA is TGTGCCAGCACTAAACTCTCCGGGACAACTTACAATGAGCAGTTCTTC. Translation gives CASTKLSGTTYNEQFF.

The chain recombines TRBV4-2 with TRBJ2-3; 8 bases line up with TRBD2. The CDR3 extends over 18 amino acids. Germline loops: CDR1 LGHNA, CDR2 YNFKEQ. The J segment lost 1 base and the V segment lost 1 base, leaving 10 bases of the junction unmatched. This CDR3 reads CASSQVGLGGGRTDTQYF. CDR3 sequence (DNA): TGTGCCAGCAGCCAAGTAGGTCTGGGCGGGGGGCGCACAGATACGCAGTATTTT.

Concerning this clone itself: A read error may produce the germline difference seen at one junction end. Other nucleotide sequences from this sample produce the same CDR3. The rearrangement joins TRBV7-3 to TRBJ2-5, with TRBD2 matching 7 bases. The CDR3 consists of 14 residues. CDR1 and CDR2 from the germline V gene are SGHTA and FQGTGA. The CDR3 sequence is CASSLTGGGETQYF. As DNA, the CDR3 is TGTGCCAGCAGCCTAACGGGAGGAGGAGAGACCCAGTACTTC.

The CDR3: CASSIGTSGSNEQFF. The CDR3, as DNA: TGTGCCAGTAGTATAGGGACTAGCGGGAGCAATGAGCAGTTCTTC. This chain joins TRBV19 and TRBJ2-1; TRBD2 agrees at 13 bases. V gave up 1 base and J gave up 6 bases; unmatched junction bases: 0. The CDR3 is made up of 15 amino acids. Per the germline V gene, CDR1 is LNHDA and CDR2 is SQIVND (reference sequence).

This clone occurred once. One end of the junction does not line up with germline, which may come from a read error. The genes are TRBV4-1 and TRBJ2-5, with 7 bases matching TRBD2. The CDR3 consists of 13 residues. Germline-derived CDR1 and CDR2 are MGHRA and YSYEKL. The DNA for the CDR3 is TGCGCCAGCAGCCACCTAATGGGACGAGCGGGAAACTTC. Amino acid sequence: CASSHLMGRAGNF.

The V call is TRBV5-1, the J call TRBJ2-1; D is possibly TRBD2 (5 bases). Germline V gives CDR1 SGHRS, CDR2 YFSETQ. The length of the CDR3 is 15 residues. V dropped 0 bases and J dropped 8 bases, with 15 bases sitting between them. The CDR3 sequence is CASSLGGSRFHEQFF. CDR3 DNA sequence: TGCGCCAGCAGCTTGGGAGGGTCAAGGTTCCATGAGCAGTTCTTC.